The rows below give T cell receptor beta chains drawn from one sample of a study of tissue T cells after allogeneic stem cell transplantation. Clones were sequenced by immunoSEQ multiplex PCR, and TCRdb holds only the in-frame ones, with some missing. This table holds 25,000 to 30,000 clones, about 90% found once. The sample here was blood, taken before transplantation. These receptors were taken from a male donor older than 55 who later had graft-versus-host disease after an allogeneic stem cell transplant. Each CDR3 is given with its conserved first and last residue. A D gene is named only where the DNA matches it firmly. The listing skips clone size in some rows; elsewhere it reads once, few, many or a size class.

d_gene,j_gene,abundance,v_gene,CDR3aa,CDR3nt
NA,TRBJ1-1,NA,TRBV10-3,CAISLTQGGTEAFF,TGTGCCATCAGCCTGACACAGGGAGGCACTGAAGCTTTCTTT
NA,TRBJ1-4,NA,TRBV5-4,CASSLGGADEKLFF,TGTGCCAGCAGCTTGGGAGGGGCGGATGAAAAACTGTTTTTT
TRBD2,TRBJ2-1,NA,TRBV13,CASSLLAGTYNEQFF,TGTGCCAGCAGCTTACTAGCGGGGACATACAATGAGCAGTTCTTC
NA,TRBJ1-2,NA,TRBV9,CASSVVPDREARLDGYTF,TGTGCCAGCAGCGTAGTGCCCGACCGGGAGGCCAGGTTAGATGGCTACACCTTC
NA,TRBJ2-5,once,TRBV7-2,CATTRGVQETQYF,TGTGCTACCACGAGGGGAGTCCAAGAGACCCAGTACTTC
NA,TRBJ1-1,NA,TRBV6-4,CASSMKYNTEAFF,TGTGCCAGCAGTATGAAGTATAACACTGAAGCTTTCTTT
NA,TRBJ1-2,NA,TRBV3-1/TRBV3-2,CASSQRDGYGYTF,TGTGCCAGCAGCCAGAGGGACGGCTATGGCTACACCTTC
TRBD1,TRBJ1-5,NA,TRBV3-1/TRBV3-2,CASSAGTGAGQPQHF,TGTGCCAGCAGCGCCGGAACAGGGGCGGGTCAGCCCCAGCATTTT
NA,TRBJ2-1,NA,TRBV5-1,CASSPRDSGRAGAYNEQFF,TGCGCCAGCAGCCCCCGGGACAGTGGACGAGCGGGGGCTTACAATGAGCAGTTCTTC
NA,TRBJ1-1,NA,TRBV19,CASSIPNTVQRNTEAFF,TGTGCCAGTAGTATCCCCAACACGGTACAGCGAAACACTGAAGCTTTCTTT
TRBD2,TRBJ2-5,once,TRBV3-1/TRBV3-2,CASSRRLAGDNQETQYF,TGTGCCAGCAGCCGGAGACTAGCGGGAGATAATCAAGAGACCCAGTACTTC
NA,TRBJ2-1,NA,TRBV5-1,CASSSRTELQFF,TGCGCCAGCAGCTCTCGGACAGAACTGCAGTTCTTC
TRBD1,TRBJ1-5,NA,TRBV24-1,CATSEPGQDQPQHF,TGTGCCACCAGTGAACCCGGACAGGATCAGCCCCAGCATTTT
NA,TRBJ1-1,NA,TRBV27,CASSYRVAGNTEAFF,TGTGCCAGCAGTTACAGAGTGGCAGGGAACACTGAAGCTTTCTTT
TRBD2,TRBJ2-3,NA,TRBV28,CASRGSAGSLGAGVIDTQYF,TGTGCCAGCAGAGGATCCGCGGGGAGCCTTGGGGCGGGAGTGATAGATACGCAGTATTTT
TRBD1,TRBJ1-2,NA,TRBV6-5,CASRSGQINYGYTF,TGTGCCAGCAGATCGGGACAGATTAACTATGGCTACACCTTC
NA,TRBJ2-5,NA,TRBV21-1,CASSKEGAPRTQYF,TGTGCCAGCAGCAAAGAGGGGGCCCCCCGGACCCAGTACTTC
TRBD1,TRBJ2-5,NA,TRBV24-1,CATSTGTVQETQYF,TGTGCCACCAGTACAGGGACAGTCCAAGAGACCCAGTACTTC
NA,TRBJ2-2,NA,TRBV7-2,CASSLALGVTGELFF,TGTGCCAGCAGCTTAGCCCTAGGGGTCACCGGGGAGCTGTTTTTT
TRBD1,TRBJ1-2,NA,TRBV9,CASSLSLPGGGVGYTF,TGTGCCAGTTCTCTGTCCCTACCAGGGGGCGGCGTAGGCTACACCTTC
TRBD2,TRBJ2-2,few,TRBV7-9,CASSSPPGTSLSGELFF,TGTGCCAGCAGCTCACCCCCCGGGACTAGTCTCAGCGGGGAGCTGTTTTTT
NA,TRBJ2-3,NA,TRBV25-1,CASTPKGTDTQYF,TGTGCCAGCACCCCGAAAGGGACAGATACGCAGTATTTT